The 15 T cell receptor beta chains below were found in one sample sequenced in a study of prognosis after radiotherapy for stage I lung cancer (dated by TCRdb to the early 2020s). Sequencing took place on an Illumina HiSeq 3000. The TCR beta CDR3 region was amplified from genomic DNA by two rounds of multiplex PCR. In the first PCR round, primers specific to each TRBV and TRBJ gene were used, and the primer sequences were filed in Chinese patent CN105087789A. In-frame beta chains were kept once TCRdb had trimmed the public reads at Q25 with fastp and called clones with MiXCR. Records with the same CDR3 protein are collapsed into one entry carrying the most frequent genes and DNA. This sample comprises approximately 11,000 distinct CDR3 sequences, 45% to 65% of them detected only once. The ten biggest clones cover 7% to 7.5% of the sample. Specimen: PBMCs, collected before or after stereotactic body radiation therapy (not recorded which). The source of these receptors is a donor over 45 with non-small cell lung cancer.

V gene TRBV11-3 combines with J gene TRBJ1-5, with a tentative D call TRBD1 (6 bases). The V end lost 5 bases, the J end lost 3 bases, and 14 bases lay between the germline ends. The germline gives CDR1 SGHNT, CDR2 YENEEA. This CDR3 has 15 amino acids. The DNA for the CDR3 is TGTGCCAGCAGCCCAGGGGCGGATTACAATCAGCCCCAGCATTTT. Its translation: CASSPGADYNQPQHF.

Concerning this clonotype itself: A much larger clone lies a single base off, so this may be a read error. The chain carries TRBV7-9 and TRBJ2-1; 9 bases are a match to TRBD2. Germline V gene data show CDR1 as SEHNR and CDR2 as FQNEAQ (reference sequence). V shed 5 bases and J 9 bases; nucleotides not matched to a gene: 11. This CDR3 is 15 amino acids long. CDR3 sequence (DNA): TGTGCCAGCAGCGCCTCCGGGACTAGCTCTGGTGAGCAGTTCTTC. This translates into CASSASGTSSGEQFF. The whole variable domain, filled in from reference TRBV7-9 and TRBJ2-1, reads DTGVSQNPRHKITKRGQNVTFRCDPISEHNRLYWYRQTLGQGPEFLTYFQNEAQLEKSRLLSDRFSAERPKGSFSTLEIQRTEQGDSAMYLCASSASGTSSGEQFFGPGTRLTVL.

A remark on this clonotype: A far larger clone is only one base removed, so a read error is likely. The gene calls are TRBV6-4 and TRBJ1-2; D may be TRBD1 (5 bases). Germline CDR1 reads MRHNA; CDR2 reads SNTAGT. CDR3 length equals 13 residues. Between the trimmed V and J ends, which lost 5 bases and 9 bases, there was a span of 16 bases. Written as DNA, the CDR3 is TGTGCCAGCAGTTACAGGAGGGTGGGTTGCTACACCTTC. This sequence encodes CASSYRRVGCYTF.

In this sample, this clonotype turned up many times. CDR3 bases: TGCAGTGCTAGAGATGGGACAGGGCCAACCGGCTACACCTTC. Protein product: CSARDGTGPTGYTF. The V gene is TRBV20-1, the J gene TRBJ1-2, with 9 bases lining up with TRBD1. CDR1 and CDR2 from the germline V gene are DFQATT and SNEGSKA (reference sequence). The length of the CDR3 is 14 residues. V shed 0 bases, J shed 8 bases, and the junction held 7 bases outside the gene matches.

This clonotype appeared many times. The chain links TRBV12-3 or TRBV12-4 to TRBJ2-3; D gene uncertain. V lost 6 bases to trimming and J lost 1 base, with 5 bases between them. The CDR3 runs 12 residues. CDR3 sequence: CASSLGTDTQYF. Written as DNA, the CDR3 is TGTGCCAGCAGCCTAGGCACAGATACGCAGTATTTT.

By proportion, this clonotype is medium-sized. The rearrangement joins TRBV4-1 to TRBJ2-1; 9 bases align to TRBD2. V lost 4 bases to trimming and J lost 5 bases; unmatched junction nucleotides: 6. This CDR3 is 15 amino acids long. Looked up from germline, CDR1 is MGHRA and CDR2 is YSYEKL. The CDR3 region is CASSPGLALNNEQFF. CDR3 bases: TGCGCCAGCAGCCCGGGACTAGCCTTAAACAATGAGCAGTTCTTC.

The rearrangement joins TRBV11-2 to TRBJ2-1, with 12 bases aligning to TRBD2. From germline, CDR1 is SGHAT and CDR2 FQNNGV. There are 16 residues in the CDR3. V lost 5 bases and J lost 3; bases outside the gene matches: 5. The CDR3 region is CASSTRLAGDYNEQFF. Written as DNA, the CDR3 is TGTGCCAGCAGCACCCGACTAGCGGGAGACTACAATGAGCAGTTCTTC. Combining the CDR3 with reference TRBV11-2 and TRBJ2-1 gives the whole variable domain EAGVAQSPRYKIIEKRQSVAFWCNPISGHATLYWYQQILGQGPKLLIQFQNNGVVDDSQLPKDRFSAERLKGVDSTLKIQPAKLEDSAVYLCASSTRLAGDYNEQFFGPGTRLTVL.

In its sample, this clonotype is medium-sized. The chain couples TRBV27 to TRBJ2-3; 9 bases fit TRBD2. Unmatched junction bases numbered 9, after V lost 5 bases and J lost 6 bases. In germline, CDR1 is MNHEY, CDR2 SMNVEV (reference sequence). The CDR3 is 15 residues long. DNA of the CDR3: TGTGCCAGCAGTCCCTTCGGACTAGCGCGGGATACGCAGTATTTT. Amino acids: CASSPFGLARDTQYF.

The table lists this clonotype with a count of one. J is TRBJ2-7 and V is TRBV7-8; no reliable D call. V lost 7 bases and J lost 3, with 16 bases in between. Germline loops: CDR1 SGHVS, CDR2 FQNEAQ. The CDR3 runs 14 residues. The DNA for the CDR3 is TGTGCCAGCAACGTTCTTGGGCAGATCTACGAGCAGTACTTC. As protein: CASNVLGQIYEQYF.

The sample holds one count of this clonotype. The rearrangement joins TRBV11-2 to TRBJ2-7; D assignment may be TRBD1 or TRBD2 (5 bases each). The CDR3 consists of 15 residues. The germline V and J ends were trimmed by 1 base and 6 bases, with 16 bases remaining between them. Looked up from germline, CDR1 is SGHAT and CDR2 is FQNNGV. In DNA form, the CDR3 reads TGTGCCAGCAGCTTAGGAACAGACCTTGGGGGCGAGCAGTACTTC. Amino acids: CASSLGTDLGGEQYF.

J is TRBJ2-7 and V is TRBV11-2; 7 bases map to TRBD1. Per germline, CDR1 SGHAT and CDR2 FQNNGV. The CDR3 spans 18 residues. J lost 4 bases, V lost 9 bases, and 24 bases had no gene match. For the CDR3, the DNA is TGTGCCAGTAGCCACATCGTCGGGACAGTTAAAAAGGCATACGAGCAGTACTTC. Protein: CASSHIVGTVKKAYEQYF.

As for this clonotype: A far larger clone lies a single base away; this is likely a read error. J is TRBJ1-5 and V is TRBV6-5; D perhaps matches TRBD1 (5 bases). Germline CDR1 MNHEY, CDR2 SVGAGI. CDR3 size: 16 residues. CDR3 sequence (DNA): TGTGCCAGCAGCCCCCTGACGGGGGTCAGCAATCATCCCCAGCATTTT. This encodes CASSPLTGVSNHPQHF.

This clonotype was observed many times. CDR3 coding DNA: TGTGCCAGCAGCTTAGGTCTCACAGATACGCAGTATTTT. Its translation: CASSLGLTDTQYF. The chain is built from TRBV13 and TRBJ2-3; D remains ambiguous. The V end was cut by 0 bases, the J end by 2 bases, with 3 bases between. Germline V gene data show CDR1 as PRHDT and CDR2 as FYEKMQ (reference sequence). The CDR3 runs to 13 residues.

Note on this clonotype: A read error may produce the germline difference seen at one junction end. This sequence joins TRBV6-1 and TRBJ1-1; 8 positions match TRBD1. Germline CDR1 reads MNHNS; CDR2 reads SASEGT. This CDR3 is 14 amino acids long. In DNA form, the CDR3 reads TGTGCCAGCAGTTCCCACAGGGGGAACACTGTAGCTTTCTTT. It encodes CASSSHRGNTVAFF.

The J gene is TRBJ1-2, the V gene TRBV6-5, with 9 bases lining up with TRBD1. The CDR3 consists of 16 residues. The germline gives CDR1 MNHEY, CDR2 SVGAGI. Germline trimming cut 2 bases from V and 8 bases from J; bases unmatched to any gene: 12. The CDR3 loop reads CASSYRNTGGVRGYTF. Here the CDR3 DNA reads TGTGCCAGCAGTTACCGAAATACAGGGGGCGTAAGAGGCTACACCTTC.